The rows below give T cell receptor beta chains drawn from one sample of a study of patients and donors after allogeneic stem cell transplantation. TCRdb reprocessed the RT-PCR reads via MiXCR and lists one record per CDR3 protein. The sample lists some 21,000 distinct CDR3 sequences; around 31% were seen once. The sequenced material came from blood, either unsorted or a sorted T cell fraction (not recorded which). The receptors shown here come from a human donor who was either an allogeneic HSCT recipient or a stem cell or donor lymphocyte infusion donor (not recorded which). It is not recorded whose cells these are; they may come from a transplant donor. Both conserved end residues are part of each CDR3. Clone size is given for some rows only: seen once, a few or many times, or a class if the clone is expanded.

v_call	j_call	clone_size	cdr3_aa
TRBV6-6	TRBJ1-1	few	CASSWSTEAFF
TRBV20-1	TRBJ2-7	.	CSALVYEQYF
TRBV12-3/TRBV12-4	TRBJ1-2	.	CASSSGDYGYTF
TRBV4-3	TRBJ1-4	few	CASSQDPRGQGEKLFF
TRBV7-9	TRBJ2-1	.	CASSRLAGPEQFF
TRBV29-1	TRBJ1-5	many	CSVGQGNQPQHF
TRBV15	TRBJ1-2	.	CATSVKGHGYTF
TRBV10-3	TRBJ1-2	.	CAISELGRTAGYTF
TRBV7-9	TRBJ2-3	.	CASSFGTTTDTQYF
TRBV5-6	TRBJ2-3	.	CASSTRQGSTDTQYF
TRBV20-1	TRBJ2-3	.	CSARVTAGSTDTQYF
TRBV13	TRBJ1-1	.	CASSLGPQALNTEAFF
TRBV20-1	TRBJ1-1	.	CSARRAGEAFF
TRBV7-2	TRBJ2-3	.	CASSISGTSRGDTQYF
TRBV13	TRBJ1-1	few	CASSQDREETEAFF
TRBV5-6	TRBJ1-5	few	CASSRHSNQPQHF
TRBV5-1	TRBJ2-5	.	CASSGSRETQYF
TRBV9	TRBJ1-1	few	CASSMGQSSTEAFF
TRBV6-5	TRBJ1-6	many	CASRLDLYNSPLHF
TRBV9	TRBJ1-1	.	CASSVARNTEAFF
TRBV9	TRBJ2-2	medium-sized	CASSSPWGENTGELFF
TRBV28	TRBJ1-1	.	CASTPPWNTEAFF
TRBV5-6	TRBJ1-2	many	CASSFGEGAHGYTF
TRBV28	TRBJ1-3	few	CASSLSGTGIGNTIYF
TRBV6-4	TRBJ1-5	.	CASTYRGGNQPQHF
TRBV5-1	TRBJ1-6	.	CASSLDPGTANSPLHF
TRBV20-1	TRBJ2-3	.	CSAEGADTQYF
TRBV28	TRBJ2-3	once	CASSSRTSGGTTDTQYF
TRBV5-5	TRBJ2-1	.	CASRSPEGYNEQFF
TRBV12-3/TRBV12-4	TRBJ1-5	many	CASSPYPNQPQHF
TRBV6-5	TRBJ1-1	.	CASSLARQFEAFF
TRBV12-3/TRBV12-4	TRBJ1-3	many	CASRGTGNTIYF
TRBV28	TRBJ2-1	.	CASRGLAGISYNEQFF
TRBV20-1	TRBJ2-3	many	CSAEHTGRTDTQYF
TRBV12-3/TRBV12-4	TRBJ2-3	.	CASSSPDRGDSTDTQYF
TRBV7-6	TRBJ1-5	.	CASSLTGMGQPQHF
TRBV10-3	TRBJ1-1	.	CAIRIGQGDTEAFF